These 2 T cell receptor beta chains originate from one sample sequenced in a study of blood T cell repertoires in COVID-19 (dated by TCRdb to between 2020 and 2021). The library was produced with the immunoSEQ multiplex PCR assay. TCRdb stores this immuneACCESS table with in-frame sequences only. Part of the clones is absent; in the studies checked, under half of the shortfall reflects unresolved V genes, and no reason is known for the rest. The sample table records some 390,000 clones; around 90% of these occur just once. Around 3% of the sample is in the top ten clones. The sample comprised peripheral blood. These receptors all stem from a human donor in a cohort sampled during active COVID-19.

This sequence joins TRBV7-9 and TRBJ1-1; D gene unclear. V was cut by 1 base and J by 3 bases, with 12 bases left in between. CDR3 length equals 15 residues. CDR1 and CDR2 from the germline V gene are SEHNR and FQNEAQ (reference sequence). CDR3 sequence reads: CASSLEGGRDTEAFF. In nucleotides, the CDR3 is TGTGCCAGCAGCTTAGAAGGCGGGAGGGACACTGAAGCTTTCTTT.

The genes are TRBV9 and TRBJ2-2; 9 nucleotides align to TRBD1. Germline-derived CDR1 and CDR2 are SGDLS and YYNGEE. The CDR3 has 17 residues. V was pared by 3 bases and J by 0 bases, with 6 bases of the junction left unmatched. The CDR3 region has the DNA TGTGCCAGCAGCGACGTTACAGGGGGCGCGAACACCGGGGAGCTGTTTTTT. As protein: CASSDVTGGANTGELFF.